This T cell receptor beta chain appears in the sequencing data of a study of T cell responses to AZD1222 COVID-19 vaccine. Germline V gene sequence: CDR1 MNHEY, CDR2 SVGEGT. V shed 6 bases and J shed 6 bases, with 15 bases lying between them. The CDR3 spans 14 residues. Profiled with immunoSEQ multiplex PCR; TCRdb holds only in-frame clones, not every one. The sample consists of about 93,000 clones, roughly nine tenths of them appearing once. Findings of the study overall: The study found Spike-specific TCR breadth and depth rose after two AZD1222 doses.

A remark on this clone: Its antigen is unidentified.

This material consisted of peripheral blood, taken 28 days after the second AZD1222 dose. This chain uses TRBV6-2 or TRBV6-3 with TRBJ1-5; tentatively, D is TRBD1 (5 bases). This TCR came from an adult who received the AZD1222 COVID-19 vaccine. CDR3 DNA sequence: TGTGCCAGCAGCCGTAGACAGATGAGTCAGCCCCAGCATTTT. Translating it yields CASSRRQMSQPQHF.